This T cell receptor (beta chain) was captured by sequencing in a study of blood T cell repertoires in COVID-19. As for the study in general: Spain, Italy and the United States supplied samples that represented acute and convalescent COVID-19. The cDNA or gDNA used as material had been derived from T cells, B-cell-depleted T cells, or PBMCs.

Authors' data handling: By means of reference gene primer amplification, nucleated cell counts were estimated. Profiling relied on immunoSEQ multiplex PCR, and the TCRdb table lists in-frame clones only, not all of them. The V and J calls and the clone size are those of that table, but D and trimming were determined from the DNA. The sample lists tens of thousands of clones; around 90% were seen once. J lost 8 bases, V lost 8 bases, and 9 bases had no gene match. The germline gives CDR1 MNHEY, CDR2 SVGAGI. This CDR3 is built from 14 residues. The receptor comes from a woman older than 75 with acute or convalescent COVID-19. Material: peripheral blood. The V and J genes are TRBV6-5 and TRBJ1-4; TRBD1 matches 9 bases. DNA of the CDR3: TGTGCCAGCCGATGGGACAGGGCCCCCGAAAAACTGTTTTTT. Protein sequence: CASRWDRAPEKLFF.